This T cell receptor (beta chain) was recovered during a study of spatial heterogeneity in lung cancer (dated by TCRdb to 2018 to 2020). For the wider study: Beta-chain transcripts were consistently detected in greater numbers than alpha-chain transcripts, which likely reflected higher beta-chain transcript abundance. Nonsynonymous mutation counts, determined by whole-exome sequencing of tumor tissue, were related to TCR repertoire features. At surgery, hundreds of tumor regions, some 61 matched nontumor lung samples and a few dozen PBMC samples were TCR-sequenced for both alpha and beta chains. The study quantitatively compared TCR alpha and beta repertoires across multiple tumor regions, matched nontumor lung and blood in non-small cell lung cancer. In the raw uncorrected reads, each unique combination of TCR and UMI appeared more than ten times on average.

This clonotype is medium-sized (0.01 to 0.1%) in its sample. Its antigen target is currently unknown. Base qualities are missing; no much larger clone stands one base away. The time point tag for this specimen amounts to: sample taken at primary tumor resection. TCR sequencing used whole RNA extracted from tumor and nontumor lung tissue, or from cryopreserved PBMC samples, without cell sorting. The donors were 65 to 85 patients from the lung TRACERx cohort who had early-stage, untreated non-small cell lung cancer. Only patients for whom sufficient RNA was available from at least two tumor regions were selected for TCR sequencing. Before being selected, tumor and adjacent nontumor lung specimens were reviewed by a lung pathologist. The research as a whole found: Additional single-cell paired TCR alpha and beta sequencing was considered necessary to confirm, at a functional level, the hypothesis that regional TCRs recognize regional mutations.

Receptor libraries were prepared by 5' RACE. The sample was run on a NextSeq 500. To allow correction of PCR and sequencing errors, the TCR library protocol tagged every TCR cDNA molecule with a unique molecular identifier. The paper's processing steps were these. Decombinator tools were used for TCR identification, UMI-based error correction and CDR3 extraction. TCRs above a frequency of 2 per 1,000, corresponding to the top 1% of the tumor frequency distribution, were defined as expanded. Each repertoire was subsampled 100 times to 5,000 TCRs, after which Renyi diversity was computed with the R vegan package. CDR3 similarity networks were built from amino acid triplet string-kernel similarity, with CDR3s being connected when pairwise similarity was above 0.82. TCRdb trimmed the raw reads at Q25, called clones with MiXCR and kept productive beta chains. Rows matching on CDR3 protein sequence are summarized as one entry with the most common DNA and genes. TCRdb, not the authors, supplied the V and J calls. This sample lists some 1,900 distinct CDR3 sequences; about 10% were detected once. The leading ten clones occupy approximately 23% of the sample.

The CDR3 holds 12 amino acids from the cysteine to the phenylalanine. This entry keeps only the CDR3 DNA: 36 bases, framed from base 1. Relative to germline, V is 1 base shorter and J is 5 bases shorter, with 5 bases between their ends. Looking up the germline V gene (reference sequence) yields CDR1 SEHNR and CDR2 FQNEAQ. The source material was normal lung tissue next to the tumor, sampled at surgery. The chain is encoded by TRBV7-9 joined to TRBJ1-2, with the D segment identity uncertain. The sequence derives from a male donor with early-stage non-small cell lung cancer. The CDR3 protein sequence reads: CASSLERYGYTF. The DNA sequence reads TGTGCCAGCAGCTTAGAACGGTATGGCTACACCTTC.